The entry that follows covers one TCR beta chain sequence. The antigen is unknown. Patients were left out if they had other autoimmune diseases, uncontrolled infections, pregnancy or lactation. Fresh peripheral blood, 10 ml, was the PBMC source. These data are taken from a study of Graves' ophthalmopathy and Graves' hyperthyroidism. The study's findings and limits: Appearing in blood as well were most expanded thyroid clonotypes above 0.001 frequency.

The V gene end was trimmed by 3 bases and the J gene end by 3 bases; junction bases not matched to a gene: 2. Looked up from germline, CDR1 is ENHRY and CDR2 is SYGVKD. The length of the CDR3 is 15 residues. Using RNA transcripts, the TCR beta CDR3 regions were amplified. HTBI primers primed a first-round RT-PCR, and a second-round multiplex PCR followed. TCRdb independently ran MiXCR on the multiplex PCR reads; one entry per CDR3 protein. The sample yields about 400,000 distinct CDR3 sequences, about 16% seen once. The clonotype originates from a woman younger than 30 with Graves' ophthalmopathy. This chain uses TRBV10-3 with TRBJ2-7; 13 positions agree with TRBD2. Sequenced material: peripheral blood. CDR3 DNA: TGTGCCATCAGTGAAGGACTAGCGGGAGTCTACGAGCAGTACTTC. It codes for CAISEGLAGVYEQYF.